This T cell receptor (beta chain) was documented in a study of CD8 T cells in Susac syndrome (dated by TCRdb to 2018 to 2020). In terms of the full investigation: Among the sequenced Susac syndrome patients, five or six had clinically active disease and roughly 8 were in clinical remission. At blood withdrawal, Susac syndrome patients were therapy-naive, treated with corticosteroids (with IVIg additionally given to some), or treated with IVIg alone. Repertoire sequencing was used to test whether CD8+ T cell activation and differentiation in Susac syndrome was antigen driven.

The CDR3 goes from the cysteine to the phenylalanine over 13 residues. Only CDR3 DNA remains: 39 bases, in frame from the first base. CDR1 is given as GTSNPN and CDR2 as SVGIG, both from the germline V gene (reference sequence). The junction carries 10 bases between V and J, which are trimmed by 1 base and 7 bases respectively. RNA was extracted using the RNeasy kit, and about 0.5 to 1 ug of the RNA was reverse transcribed with random hexamers. TCR beta CDR3 regions were amplified with the immunoSEQ multiplex PCR assay covering 54 Vbeta and 13 Jbeta segments. To correct PCR amplification bias, a synthetic template baseline was used for both primer optimization and computational correction. The published analysis was carried out like this. Reads were assigned to V, D and J genes according to IMGT and analyzed in immunoSEQ Analyzer, with only productive sequences retained. Clonality was computed as one minus Shannon entropy normalized by log2 of the number of productive unique sequences. For each patient and control, public and private clones were evaluated among the 100 most prevalent clones. Susac-specific clones were defined as absent from healthy and MS cohorts, some 1,000 published viral clones and other ImmuneACCESS disease sequences. TCRdb handled the public reads itself, with Q25 trimming in fastp and clone calling in MiXCR, and kept productive beta chains. Records with the same CDR3 protein are collapsed into one entry carrying the most frequent genes and DNA. TCRdb, not the authors, supplied the V and J calls. The sample table records some 250,000 distinct CDR3 sequences; approximately 95% of these occur just once. Jointly, the top ten make up about 0.095% of the sample.

High-throughput TCR beta sequencing profiled peripheral blood CD8+ and CD4+ T cells from healthy donors, Susac syndrome patients and multiple sclerosis patients. Susac syndrome patients met recently defined diagnostic criteria for definite or probable disease. Bulk CD8+ and CD4+ T cells were purified magnetically by negative isolation, whereas CD8+ TEMRA cells were enriched by FACS. Blood was drawn into EDTA tubes, processed within 24 hours, and PBMCs were isolated by density gradient centrifugation. PBMCs intended for TCR sequencing were cryopreserved in liquid nitrogen and were subsequently thawed in a 37 degrees C water bath. The sorted or isolated CD4+, CD8+ and CD8+ TEMRA cells reached a purity of at least 90%. The paper as a whole reports these results and caveats: The number of individuals in the TCR sequencing and HLA analysis was recognized as being relatively small. In the CD4+ T cell repertoire of Susac syndrome patients, clonal expansion was not detected.

Of note for this clonotype: What antigen it recognizes has not been identified. Per-base qualities were not stored, and no clone one base away is much larger.

The sequence was obtained from a human donor with Susac syndrome. This sequence uses TRBV30 and TRBJ1-4; matching of 6 bases hints at TRBD1 as the D gene. The sample was CD4+ T cells from PBMCs. The DNA sequence is given as TGTGCCTGGAGTGGGGCAGGGGCTGAAAAACTGTTTTTT. It translates as CAWSGAGAEKLFF. The variable domain in full, with residues beyond the CDR3 obtained from the reference TRBV30 and TRBJ1-4 genes, is SQTIHQWPATLVQPVGSPLSLECTVEGTSNPNLYWYRQAAGRGLQLLFYSVGIGQISSEVPQNLSASRPQDRQFILSSKKLLLSDSGFYLCAWSGAGAEKLFFGSGTQLSVL.